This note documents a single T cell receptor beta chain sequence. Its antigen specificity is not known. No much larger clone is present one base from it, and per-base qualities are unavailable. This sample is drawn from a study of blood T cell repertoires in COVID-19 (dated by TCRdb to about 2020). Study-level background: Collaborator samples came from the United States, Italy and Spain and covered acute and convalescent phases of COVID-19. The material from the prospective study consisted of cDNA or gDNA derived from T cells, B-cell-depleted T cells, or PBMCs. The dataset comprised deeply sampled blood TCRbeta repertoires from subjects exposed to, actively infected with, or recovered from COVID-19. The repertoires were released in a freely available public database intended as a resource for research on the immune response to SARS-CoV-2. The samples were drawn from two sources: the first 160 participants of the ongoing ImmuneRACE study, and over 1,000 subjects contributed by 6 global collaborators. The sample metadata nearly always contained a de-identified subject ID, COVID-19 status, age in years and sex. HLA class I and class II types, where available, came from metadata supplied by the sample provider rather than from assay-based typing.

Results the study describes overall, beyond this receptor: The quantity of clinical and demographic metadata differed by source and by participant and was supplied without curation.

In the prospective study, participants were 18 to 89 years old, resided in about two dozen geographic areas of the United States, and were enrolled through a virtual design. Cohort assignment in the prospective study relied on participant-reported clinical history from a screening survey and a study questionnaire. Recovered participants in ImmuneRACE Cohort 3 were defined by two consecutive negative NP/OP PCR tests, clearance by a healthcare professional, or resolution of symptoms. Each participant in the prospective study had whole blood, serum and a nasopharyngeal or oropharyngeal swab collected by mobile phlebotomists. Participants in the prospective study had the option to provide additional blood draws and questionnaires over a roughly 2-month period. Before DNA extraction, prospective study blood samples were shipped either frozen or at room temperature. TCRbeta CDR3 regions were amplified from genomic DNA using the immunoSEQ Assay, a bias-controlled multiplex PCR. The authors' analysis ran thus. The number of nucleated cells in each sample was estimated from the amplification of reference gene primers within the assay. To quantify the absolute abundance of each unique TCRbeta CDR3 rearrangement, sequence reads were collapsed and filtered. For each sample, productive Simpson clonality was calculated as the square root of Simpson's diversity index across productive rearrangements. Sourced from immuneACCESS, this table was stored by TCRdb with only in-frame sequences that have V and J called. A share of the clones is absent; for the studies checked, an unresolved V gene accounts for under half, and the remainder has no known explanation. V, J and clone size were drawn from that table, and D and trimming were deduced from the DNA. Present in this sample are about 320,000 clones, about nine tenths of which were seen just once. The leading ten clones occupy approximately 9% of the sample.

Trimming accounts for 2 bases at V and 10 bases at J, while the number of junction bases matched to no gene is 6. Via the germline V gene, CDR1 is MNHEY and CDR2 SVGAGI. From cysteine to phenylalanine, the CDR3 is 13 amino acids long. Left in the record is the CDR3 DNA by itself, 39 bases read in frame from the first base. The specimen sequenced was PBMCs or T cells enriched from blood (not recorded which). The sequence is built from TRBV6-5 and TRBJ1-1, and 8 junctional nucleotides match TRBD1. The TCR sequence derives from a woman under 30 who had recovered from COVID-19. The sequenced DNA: TGTGCCAGCAGTTACGCCCTAGACAGGGGAGCTTTCTTT. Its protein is CASSYALDRGAFF.